The T cell receptor (beta chain) under discussion was sequenced for a study of cytomegalovirus exposure and HLA in healthy donors. The PCR used 60 Vbeta and 13 Jbeta primers. Only in-frame clones appear in the TCRdb table, and some are missing; sequencing was by immunoSEQ multiplex PCR. The sample holds about 94,000 clones, around 68% seen once. A remark on this clone: No antigen is known for it.

Trimming left V 4 bases short and J 6 bases short, with 3 bases between. The CDR3 sequence is 10 residues long. Looked up from germline, CDR1 is SQVTM and CDR2 is ANQGSEA. Study-level points and caveats: A later analysis reported that several of the most significant clusters appeared to be linked to common viral pathogens, among them Epstein-Barr virus.

The sample comprised PBMCs. This rearrangement joins TRBV29-1 to TRBJ2-2; D unresolved. The receptor was derived from a man younger than 40 in good health and CMV-seropositive. This CDR3 is CSVVAGELFF. CDR3 DNA sequence: TGCAGCGTTGTAGCCGGGGAGCTGTTTTTT.